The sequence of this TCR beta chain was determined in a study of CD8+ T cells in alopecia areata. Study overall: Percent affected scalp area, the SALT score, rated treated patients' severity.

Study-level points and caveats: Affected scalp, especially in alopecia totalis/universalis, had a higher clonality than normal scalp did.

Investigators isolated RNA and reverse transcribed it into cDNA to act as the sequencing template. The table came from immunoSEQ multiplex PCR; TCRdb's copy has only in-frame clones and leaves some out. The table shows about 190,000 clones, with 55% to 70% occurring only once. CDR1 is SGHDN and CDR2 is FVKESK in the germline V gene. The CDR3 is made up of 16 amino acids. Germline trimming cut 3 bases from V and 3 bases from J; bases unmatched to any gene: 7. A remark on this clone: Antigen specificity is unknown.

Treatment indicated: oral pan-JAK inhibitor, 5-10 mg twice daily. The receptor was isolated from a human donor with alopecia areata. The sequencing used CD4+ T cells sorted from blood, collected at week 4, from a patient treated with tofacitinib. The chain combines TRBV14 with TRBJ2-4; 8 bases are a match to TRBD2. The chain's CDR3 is CASSHLSGIGKNIQYF. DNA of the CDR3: TGTGCCAGCAGCCATCTTAGCGGGATTGGCAAAAACATTCAGTACTTC.